Below, 17 T cell receptor beta chains from the same sample are listed, as sequenced in a study of CD4 and CD8 cells across lung adenocarcinoma regions. TCRdb called the PCR reads again in MiXCR, with one record for every CDR3 protein. The sample lists some 25,000 distinct CDR3 sequences, about 50% seen once, with less than 60% in the top ten. Sequenced: CD8+ T cells from the center of a lung tumor. The receptors were sampled from a male donor with lung adenocarcinoma. The CD4 and CD8 labels of this study may be unreliable.

On this clonotype: One end of the junction varies from germline; a read error may be responsible. The rearrangement links TRBV6-1 to TRBJ2-2; the D is unclear. CDR3 length: 11 amino acids. The germline gives CDR1 MNHNS, CDR2 SASEGT. The CDR3 loop is CASSRTEKLYF. The CDR3 DNA reads as TGTGCCAGCAGCCGAACCGAGAAGCTGTATTTT.

J is TRBJ2-3 and V is TRBV6-1; D tentatively fits TRBD1 or TRBD2 (5 bases each). The last part of the DNA fits TRBJ2-7 better; the J call may be wrong. This CDR3 comprises 13 residues. Germline V lookup: CDR1 MNHNS, CDR2 SASEGT. The CDR3 DNA is TGTGCCAGGGGGCTCGGGGCCACAGACACGCAGTACTTC. Translation: CARGLGATDTQYF.

J is TRBJ2-1 and V is TRBV6-5, with 7 bases matching TRBD2. The J call is uncertain, as TRBJ2-4 better fits the DNA end. Germline loops: CDR1 MNHEY, CDR2 SVGAGI. The CDR3 runs 19 residues. The CDR3 DNA is TGTGCCAGCAGTTACACCCTTCCGGGACTAACCATAGCCAAAAACATTCAGTACTTC. Its translation: CASSYTLPGLTIAKNIQYF.

V is TRBV27 and J is TRBJ2-1; D is perhaps TRBD1 (6 bases). This CDR3 is 17 amino acids long. CDR1 is MNHEY, CDR2 SMNVEV, per germline (reference sequence). With 4 bases removed from V and 2 bases from J, the gap between germline ends came to 18 bases. This CDR3 is CASSSRRQDLPYNEQFF. The CDR3 nucleotides read TGTGCCAGCAGTTCCAGACGACAGGATCTTCCCTACAATGAGCAGTTCTTC.

This clonotype has ten or more counts. V gene TRBV28 combines with J gene TRBJ2-1, with TRBD2 matching over 8 bases. Trimming took 2 bases from V and 3 from J; bases not matched to a gene: 6. CDR3 length: 16 residues. Germline assignment: CDR1 MDHEN and CDR2 SYDVKM. DNA for the CDR3: TGTGCCAGCAGTTTAGGGGGGCTAGCGGGCTACAATGAGCAGTTCTTC. Translated, it gives CASSLGGLAGYNEQFF.

Concerning this clonotype itself: The junction does not match germline at one end; this may be a read error. The chain uses TRBV5-1 and TRBJ2-3; D assignment may be TRBD1 or TRBD2 (5 bases each). This CDR3 comprises 16 residues. The germline V gene has CDR1 SGHRS and CDR2 YFSETQ. CDR3 sequence: CASSLTGQGSEDTQYF. The DNA for the CDR3 is TGCGCCAGCAGCCTCACGGGGCAGGGATCCGAAGATACGCAGTACTTT.

This chain joins TRBV10-1 and TRBJ2-4, with D perhaps TRBD2 (6 bases). In germline, CDR1 is WNHNN, CDR2 SYGVQD (reference sequence). The CDR3 loop spans 18 amino acids. The germline V and J ends were trimmed by 0 bases and 12 bases, with 27 bases remaining between them. CDR3 sequence reads: CASSESVGGDFPKDTQYF. The CDR3 nucleotides are TGCGCCAGCAGTGAGTCCGTGGGCGGGGACTTTCCCAAAGACACTCAGTACTTC.

This clonotype was counted between two and nine times. A much more abundant neighbour one base away suggests this may be a read error. The CDR3 DNA reads as TGTGCCAACAGGGGCCCCCCCAGGACAGGGGTCTACGAGCAGTACTTC. Encoded protein: CANRGPPRTGVYEQYF. The rearrangement uses TRBV6-1 and TRBJ2-4; TRBD1 matches 9 bases. The better agreement between TRBJ2-7 and the DNA end casts doubt on the J call. The CDR3 runs to 16 residues. CDR1 MNHNS and CDR2 SASEGT come from the germline V gene.

In its sample, this clonotype was seen many times. V is TRBV7-2 and J is TRBJ2-5; D remains unclear. CDR3 length: 12 amino acids. Trimming pared 0 bases from V and 4 bases from J, leaving 3 bases between. Germline lookup yields CDR1 SGHTA and CDR2 FQGNSA. DNA of the CDR3: TGTGCCAGCAGCTTAGCGGGAGAGACCCAGTACTTC. Residues: CASSLAGETQYF. The full variable domain, completed using reference TRBV7-2 and TRBJ2-5, is GAGVSQSPSNKVTEKGKDVELRCDPISGHTALYWYRQSLGQGLEFLIYFQGNSAPDKSGLPSDRFSAERTGGSVSTLTIQRTQQEDSAVYLCASSLAGETQYFGPGTRLLVL.

The chain combines TRBV27 with TRBJ2-3; 7 bases are a match to TRBD1. The germline CDR1 and CDR2 sequences are MNHEY and SMNVEV (reference sequence). Germline trimming cut 2 bases from V and 0 bases from J; bases unmatched to any gene: 11. The CDR3 is 18 amino acids. The CDR3: CASSLSRGTETSTDTQYF. The CDR3 DNA is TGTGCCAGCAGTTTAAGCAGAGGGACAGAAACTAGCACAGATACGCAGTATTTT.

This clonotype was detected many times. V and J are TRBV10-3 and TRBJ2-3; 8 bases align to TRBD2. Germline V CDR1 and CDR2: ENHRY, SYGVKD. The length of the CDR3 is 14 residues. Unmatched junction bases numbered 5, after V lost 5 bases and J lost 4 bases. The chain's CDR3 is CAISSAGAADTQYF. CDR3 DNA sequence: TGTGCCATCAGTTCAGCGGGAGCTGCAGATACGCAGTATTTT.

Points on this clonotype: A junction end diverges from the germline sequence, so it may reflect a read error. The chain has TRBV11-3 and TRBJ2-5, with D tentatively TRBD1 or TRBD2 (8 bases each). Germline loops: CDR1 SGHNT, CDR2 YENEEA. The CDR3 length is 14 residues. As DNA, the CDR3 is TGTGCGGGCAGCGGGGGACAGGACCAAGATACGCAGTATTTC. It is translated as CAGSGGQDQDTQYF.

CDR3 bases: TGTGCCAGCAGTGACTCCTCGGGAGGTGGCAATGAGCAGTTCTTC. It is translated as CASSDSSGGGNEQFF. The chain links TRBV6-4 to TRBJ2-1; 7 nucleotides agree with TRBD2. The germline V gene encodes CDR1 MRHNA and CDR2 SNTAGT. Trimming at V came to 0 bases and at J to 6 bases, leaving 5 bases not matched to a gene. This CDR3 is 15 amino acids long.

This clonotype was counted only a few times. The rearrangement uses TRBV4-1 and TRBJ2-5; D uncertain. The V end was cut by 1 base, the J end by 0 bases, with 18 bases between. The CDR3 consists of 18 residues. Germline lookup yields CDR1 MGHRA and CDR2 YSYEKL. CDR3 bases: TGCGCCAGCAGCCAAGTTTATCAAAGGACCGCGTACCAAGAGACCCAGTACTTC. It codes for CASSQVYQRTAYQETQYF.

This clonotype showed up just a few times. This chain uses TRBV12-3 or TRBV12-4 with TRBJ2-3; D is unresolved. The CDR3 is 12 residues long. Trimming removed 7 bases from V and 2 bases from J, with 7 bases in between. The CDR3 loop reads CASKENTDTQYF. Here the CDR3 DNA reads TGTGCCAGCAAGGAGAACACAGATACGCAGTATTTT.

V is TRBV11-3 and J is TRBJ2-3; D remains ambiguous. Trimming removed 0 bases from V and 2 bases from J, with 9 bases in between. The CDR3 runs to 15 residues. Germline V gives CDR1 SGHNT, CDR2 YENEEA. The CDR3 nucleotides are TGTGCCAGCAGCTTAGATACCCGATTCACAGATACGCAGTATTTT. Translation gives CASSLDTRFTDTQYF.

The V call is TRBV6-1, the J call TRBJ2-4; a possible D gene is TRBD1 (5 bases). The germline V gene has CDR1 MNHNS and CDR2 SASEGT. The CDR3 length is 14 residues. The CDR3 loop is CGGMGLGGTDTQYF. CDR3 nucleotides: TGTGGCGGCATGGGGCTGGGTGGCACAGATACGCAGTACTTC.